One and the same sample provided the 26 T cell receptor beta chains below, sequenced in a study of regulatory T cells in long-lasting Graves disease. CDR3 regions were amplified by Arm-PCR using iRepertoire HTBI primers to build TCR beta libraries. TCRdb ran MiXCR on the multiplex PCR reads and lists one entry per CDR3 protein. The table lists about half a million distinct CDR3 sequences, approximately 23% of them singletons. The time point: persistent/refractory GD, antithyroid drugs over 5 years with positive TRAb. Extracted PBMC RNA gave rise to the TCR library. The sequences come from peripheral blood mononuclear cells (PBMCs), collected when the disease was refractory, from a patient treated with antithyroid drugs. Every receptor here comes from a female donor with Graves disease.

This clonotype was detected many times. The chain carries TRBV2 and TRBJ1-1; D remains ambiguous. The V gene's germline CDR1 is SNHLY and CDR2 FYNNEI. V was shortened by 6 bases and J by 7 bases, with 15 bases between the two germline ends. There are 13 residues in the CDR3. CDR3 residues: CASSFLPDGEAFF. The DNA for the CDR3 is TGTGCCAGCAGCTTCCTTCCCGACGGTGAAGCTTTCTTT. The whole variable domain, remainder taken from reference TRBV2 and TRBJ1-1, is EPEVTQTPSHQVTQMGQEVILRCVPISNHLYFYWYRQILGQKVEFLVSFYNNEISEKSEIFDDQFSVERPDGSNFTLKIRSTKLEDSAMYFCASSFLPDGEAFFGQGTRLTVV.

To note about this clonotype: One end of the junction varies from germline; a read error may be responsible. This chain connects TRBV6-2 or TRBV6-3 to TRBJ2-7; 10 positions agree with TRBD1. This CDR3 comprises 16 residues. Germline CDR1 is MNHEY and CDR2 is SVGEGT. The CDR3 loop is CASSKAGTGEAYEQHF. In DNA form, the CDR3 reads TGTGCCAGCAGTAAGGCCGGGACAGGGGAGGCCTACGAGCAGCACTTC.

J is TRBJ2-2 and V is TRBV7-3, with 8 bases identical to TRBD1. V shed 3 bases, J shed 5 bases, and the junction held 5 bases outside the gene matches. The CDR3 is 15 residues long. Germline CDR1 reads SGHTA; CDR2 reads FQGTGA. CDR3 coding DNA: TGTGCCAGCAGCTTTCAGGGGGCGCGAACCGGGGAGCTGTTTTTT. This gives the protein CASSFQGARTGELFF.

Comments on this clonotype: Just one base apart from a much larger clone, this may be a read error. The rearrangement links TRBV28 to TRBJ2-7; maybe TRBD2 (5 bases). V was shortened by 4 bases and J by 2 bases, with 12 bases between the two germline ends. Germline V lookup: CDR1 MDHEN, CDR2 SYDVKM. CDR3 size: 14 residues. The CDR3 reads CASSWAAEAYEQYF. The CDR3 DNA reads as TGTGCCAGCAGTTGGGCAGCGGAAGCCTACGAGCAGTACTTC. Full variable domain (missing parts from reference TRBV28 and TRBJ2-7): DVKVTQSSRYLVKRTGEKVFLECVQDMDHENMFWYRQDPGLGLRLIYFSYDVKMKEKGDIPEGYSVSREKKERFSLILESASTNQTSMYLCASSWAAEAYEQYFGPGTRLTVT.

This clonotype was observed a few times. The V and J genes are TRBV11-1 and TRBJ1-5; 12 positions agree with TRBD1. The CDR3 consists of 15 residues. Germline CDR1 reads SGHAT; CDR2 reads FQDESV (reference sequence). The CDR3, as DNA: TGTGCAGCCATACCGGGACAGGGGGCAGAACAGCCCCAGCATTTT. Encoded protein: CAAIPGQGAEQPQHF.

This clonotype was picked up many times. This chain joins TRBV6-9 and TRBJ1-5, with D maybe TRBD1 (5 bases). The CDR3 runs to 15 residues. The germline V gene encodes CDR1 MNHGY and CDR2 SVAAGI. V was trimmed by 1 base and J by 6 bases, leaving 13 bases between them. CDR3 amino acids: CASSYLQDTFQPQHF. The DNA for the CDR3 is TGTGCCAGCAGTTATTTACAGGACACCTTTCAGCCCCAGCATTTT.

This clonotype has a count of ten or more. This sequence joins TRBV11-2 and TRBJ2-3; D unresolved. Germline lookup yields CDR1 SGHAT and CDR2 FQNNGV. The CDR3 contains 12 residues. Deletions cut 5 bases from V and 6 bases from J, with 9 bases between. Here the CDR3 DNA reads TGTGCCAGCAGCCCCCTTTGGGATACGCAGTATTTT. Translated: CASSPLWDTQYF.

The V gene is TRBV25-1, the J gene TRBJ2-7; TRBD1 or TRBD2 may be the D gene (5 bases each). This CDR3 comprises 14 residues. Looked up from germline, CDR1 is MGHDK and CDR2 is SYGVNS. V lost 6 bases, J lost 0 bases, and 12 bases lay in between. CDR3 nucleotide sequence: TGTGCCAGCAGAAAGGGGACGGACTCCTACGAGCAGTACTTC. Protein: CASRKGTDSYEQYF.

The sample holds a few counts of this clonotype. This sequence joins TRBV2 and TRBJ2-2; TRBD1 might be the D (6 bases). The V end lost 8 bases, the J end lost 7 bases, and 17 bases lay between the germline ends. This CDR3 comprises 14 residues. CDR1 SNHLY and CDR2 FYNNEI come from the germline V gene. CDR3 in amino acids: CASCSQGWGGELFF. DNA for the CDR3: TGTGCCAGCTGTTCCCAGGGGTGGGGCGGGGAGCTGTTTTTT.

This clonotype showed up just a few times. V is TRBV18 and J is TRBJ2-5; either TRBD1 or TRBD2 may supply D (5 bases each). Germline CDR1 reads KGHSH; CDR2 reads LQKENI. This CDR3 has 15 residues. V lost 2 bases and J lost 5, with 15 bases in between. DNA for the CDR3: TGTGCCAGCTCACCAAGGCGCGCAGGGAGCGAGACCCAGTACTTC. Translating gives CASSPRRAGSETQYF.

Turning to this clonotype: A much more abundant neighbour one base away suggests this may be a read error. V usage is TRBV5-1 and J usage is TRBJ1-1, with TRBD1 as a possible D gene (5 bases). The V end was cut by 3 bases, the J end by 10 bases, with 16 bases between. CDR3 length: 13 residues. From germline, CDR1 is SGHRS and CDR2 YFSETQ. The CDR3 region has the DNA TGCGCCAGCAGCTGGACCAGGGTGGCTGGAGCTTTCTTT. It encodes CASSWTRVAGAFF.

This clonotype showed up many times. The CDR3, as DNA: TGTGCCAGCAGTTTTCGGGGTCTAGCGGGATTCCGCTACGAGCAGTACTTC. Amino acid sequence: CASSFRGLAGFRYEQYF. The chain couples TRBV12-3 or TRBV12-4 to TRBJ2-7; 9 bases fit TRBD2. Losses at the gene ends were 3 bases for V and 3 bases for J; bases not matched to a gene: 12. This CDR3 is built from 17 residues.

There are a few counts of this clonotype. J is TRBJ1-2 and V is TRBV19; 7 positions match TRBD1. CDR1 and CDR2 (germline): LNHDA, SQIVND (reference sequence). The CDR3 consists of 12 residues. V gave up 6 bases and J gave up 8 bases; unmatched junction bases: 6. Written as DNA, the CDR3 is TGTGCCAGTAGGTACAGGGGTCAGGGCTACACCTTC. It translates to CASRYRGQGYTF.

This clonotype was seen many times. The chain recombines TRBV2 with TRBJ2-7, with no clear D. The CDR3 consists of 13 residues. CDR1 and CDR2 from the germline V gene are SNHLY and FYNNEI. V gave up 7 bases and J gave up 4 bases, with 14 bases separating them. CDR3 region: CASKRQLPYEQYF. The CDR3 region has the DNA TGTGCCAGCAAACGACAACTTCCTTACGAGCAGTACTTC.

The chain links TRBV3-2 to TRBJ1-3; no check of the table's D call, TRBD1, against the DNA was made. TRBV3-2 is reported as a pseudogene. This CDR3 has 15 residues. The CDR3 DNA sequence: TGTGCCAGCAGCCAAGGAGGGGGTTCTGGAAACACCATATATTTT. It encodes CASSQGGGSGNTIYF.

This clonotype has a count of ten or more. The V gene is TRBV20-1, the J gene TRBJ2-5; D not resolved. CDR1 and CDR2 from the germline V gene are DFQATT and SNEGSKA (reference sequence). This CDR3 has 12 residues. V shed 0 bases and J shed 5 bases, with 7 bases lying between them. CDR3 DNA: TGCAGTGCTAGAGACGCACGGGAGACCCAGTACTTC. This gives the protein CSARDARETQYF.

This sequence joins TRBV6-1 and TRBJ2-2; D may match TRBD1 or TRBD2 (5 bases each). Trimming stripped 8 bases from V and 5 bases from J, with 18 bases between. The CDR3 is 15 residues long. The germline V gene encodes CDR1 MNHNS and CDR2 SASEGT. CDR3 in amino acids: CASRRLSGRTGELFF. The CDR3 nucleotides are TGTGCCAGCCGCCGGTTGTCGGGGCGGACCGGGGAGCTGTTTTTT.

This clonotype was found a few times. The chain is built from TRBV29-1 and TRBJ2-7, with TRBD1 matching over 10 bases. This CDR3 spans 13 amino acids. V was clipped by 7 bases and J by 5 bases; unmatched bases: 8. Germline V lookup: CDR1 SQVTM, CDR2 ANQGSEA. The CDR3 coding sequence is TGCAGCGCCTCGACAGGGGGCTTCGACGAGCAGTACTTC. As protein: CSASTGGFDEQYF.

The sample holds many counts of this clonotype. The V call is TRBV7-6, the J call TRBJ1-4, with TRBD1 matching over 8 bases. V trimming: 3 bases; J trimming: 8 bases; junction bases outside the gene matches: 5. This CDR3 comprises 14 residues. CDR1 and CDR2 (germline): SGHVS, FNYEAQ. CDR3: CASSFQGALEKLFF. Written as DNA, the CDR3 is TGTGCCAGCAGCTTCCAGGGGGCGCTGGAAAAACTGTTTTTT.

This clonotype was counted ten times or more. This chain links TRBV28 with TRBJ1-1; no definite D call. V was pared by 2 bases and J by 1 base, with 14 bases between. Germline V gives CDR1 MDHEN, CDR2 SYDVKM. CDR3 length: 16 amino acids. The CDR3 sequence is CASSLGQGNRNTEAFF. The CDR3 coding sequence is TGTGCCAGCAGTTTAGGCCAAGGGAACAGGAACACTGAAGCTTTCTTT.

This clonotype was counted at least ten times. V usage is TRBV12-3 or TRBV12-4 and J usage is TRBJ1-5, with TRBD1 matching 7 bases. After removal of 6 bases from V and 3 bases from J, the junction contained 5 bases not matched to a gene. This CDR3 has 14 residues. CDR3 amino acids: CASSAGTVNQPQHF. The CDR3 nucleotides are TGTGCCAGCAGCGCCGGGACAGTCAATCAGCCCCAGCATTTT.

This clonotype occurred many times. This chain joins TRBV24-1 and TRBJ1-2; D remains ambiguous. Per germline, CDR1 KGHDR and CDR2 SFDVKD. This CDR3 spans 12 amino acids. Trimming removed 3 bases at V and 7 bases at J, with 8 bases between. In nucleotides, the CDR3 is TGTGCCACCAGTGATGGTCCAGGTGGCTACACCTTC. Translation gives CATSDGPGGYTF.

This chain links TRBV7-2 with TRBJ2-7, with a tentative D call TRBD1 (6 bases). The CDR3 extends over 13 amino acids. Germline V gene data show CDR1 as SGHTA and CDR2 as FQGNSA. The V gene lost 4 bases and the J gene lost 4 bases, with 11 bases spanning the gap. The CDR3 DNA reads as TGTGCCAGCAGCTCAGGGGCCATTTACGAGCAGTACTTC. Residues: CASSSGAIYEQYF. The variable domain in full, with the rest retrieved from reference TRBV7-2 and TRBJ2-7, is GAGVSQSPSNKVTEKGKDVELRCDPISGHTALYWYRQSLGQGLEFLIYFQGNSAPDKSGLPSDRFSAERTGGSVSTLTIQRTQQEDSAVYLCASSSGAIYEQYFGPGTRLTVT.

Details on this clonotype: It may be a read error: a sequence one base away is much more abundant. The chain links TRBV6-4 to TRBJ2-7; D uncertain. Germline loops: CDR1 MRHNA, CDR2 SNTAGT. The CDR3 totals 11 residues. DNA for the CDR3: TGTGCCACCAGGACGGTGTACGAGCAGCACTTC. Translation: CATRTVYEQHF.

The V gene is TRBV12-3 or TRBV12-4, the J gene TRBJ2-2, with D unclear. Trimming cost V 6 bases and J 6 bases, with 14 bases left between them. This CDR3 region has 14 residues. In DNA, the CDR3 is TGTGCCAGCAGCCTGCAGTCTTACTCCGGGGAGCTGTTTTTT. Amino acid sequence: CASSLQSYSGELFF.

The genes are TRBV11-2 and TRBJ1-1; D not certain. Germline V CDR1 and CDR2: SGHAT, FQNNGV. This CDR3 is built from 18 residues. V was cut by 1 base and J by 3 bases, with 21 bases left in between. CDR3: CASSLGRVILALDTEAFF. Written as DNA, the CDR3 is TGTGCCAGCAGCTTAGGTAGGGTCATTTTGGCCTTAGACACTGAAGCTTTCTTT.